This is a list of T cell receptor beta chains from one sample in a study of T cell clones after liver transplantation. Their antigens are not known. Data came from immunoSEQ multiplex PCR; TCRdb stores just in-frame clones and leaves some out. The repertoire has 450 to 500 clones, around 30% of them found once; the top ten carry roughly 36%. Sequenced input: CD8+ T cells from cultured PBMCs. Every receptor here comes from a human patient who received a liver transplant. Some T cells here may be from the graft donor. Each CDR3 is given with its conserved first and last residue. Each record gives: V gene, J gene, clone size, D gene, CDR3 DNA, CDR3 protein. D genes are given only for firm matches. The size field is filled for only some rows; it gives once, few, many or a size class.

TRBV6-6	TRBJ2-7	.	TRBD2	TGTGCCGTATTAGCGGGAAATACCTACGAGCAGTACTTC	CAVLAGNTYEQYF
TRBV7-9	TRBJ1-2	large	TRBD1	TGTGCCAGCAGCTTAGAGGGGACAGGGCATGGCTACACCTTC	CASSLEGTGHGYTF
TRBV6-1	TRBJ2-7	large	TRBD2	TGTGCCAGCACTATGACTAGCGGGGGTTACGAGCAGTACTTC	CASTMTSGGYEQYF
TRBV7-9	TRBJ1-1	.	.	TGTGCCAGCAGCTTAGTAGGGGCGAACACTGAAGCTTTCTTT	CASSLVGANTEAFF
TRBV30	TRBJ2-2	large	TRBD1	TGTGCCTGGAACCCGGACAGGGGGTTTACCGGGGAGCTGTTTTTT	CAWNPDRGFTGELFF
TRBV7-9	TRBJ1-6	.	TRBD1	TGTGCCAGCAGCTTACAGGGGGAAAGCTCCTATAATTCACCCCTCCACTTT	CASSLQGESSYNSPLHF
TRBV16	TRBJ2-7	few	TRBD1	TGTGCCAGCAGCCAATATGGGACAGGGATCACCTACGAGCAGTACTTC	CASSQYGTGITYEQYF
TRBV7-6	TRBJ1-3	.	TRBD1	TGTGCCAGCAGCTTGGCGACGACAGGGAGACTAGACACCATATATTTT	CASSLATTGRLDTIYF
TRBV6-6	TRBJ2-7	large	.	TGTGCCACTCAACAGAGCTCCTACGAGCAGTACTTC	CATQQSSYEQYF
TRBV19	TRBJ2-7	medium-sized	.	TGTGCCAGTAGTATTGGTCTTCCGAGAAACGAGCAGTACTTC	CASSIGLPRNEQYF
TRBV5-1	TRBJ2-3	.	.	TGCGCCAGCAGCTTGCGGGGGATCTACACAGATACGCAGTATTTT	CASSLRGIYTDTQYF
TRBV10-2	TRBJ2-1	few	TRBD1	TGCGCCAGCAGTGACCGACAGGGTAGAGATGAGCAGTTCTTC	CASSDRQGRDEQFF
TRBV10-1	TRBJ2-3	large	TRBD2	TGCGCCAGCAGTGAGTCTCAGCTAGCGGGGGGGACAGATACGCAGTATTTT	CASSESQLAGGTDTQYF
TRBV4-1	TRBJ2-3	large	TRBD1	TGCGCCAGCAGCCGAAAAACAGGGGGTTGGGTTGATACGCAGTATTTT	CASSRKTGGWVDTQYF
TRBV5-4	TRBJ2-1	.	.	TGTGCCAGCAGCTTGTTAGCCAACGAGCAGTTCTTC	CASSLLANEQFF
TRBV30	TRBJ2-7	.	TRBD1	TGTGCCTGGAATGCCGGGACAGGGTACTACGAGCAGTACTTC	CAWNAGTGYYEQYF
TRBV27	TRBJ2-2	.	.	TGTGCCAGCGCTACATCTGGACCAGAACACCGGGGAGCTGTTTTT	CASATSGPEHRGAVF
TRBV28	TRBJ2-7	.	.	TGTGCCAGCAGTTTGTCAACAGGGCCCTACGAGCAGTACTTC	CASSLSTGPYEQYF
TRBV5-6	TRBJ2-7	.	.	TGTGCCAGCAGCTTAGGGGGGGACTCCTACGAGCAGTACTTC	CASSLGGDSYEQYF
TRBV5-4	TRBJ2-7	hyperexpanded	TRBD2	TGTGCCACCCGAATCGGGGGGGCGGACGAGCAGTACTTC	CATRIGGADEQYF
TRBV5-4	TRBJ2-7	medium-sized	TRBD2	TGTGCCAGCAGCTCCTCTTCTAGCGGGGGCTCCTACGAGCAGTACTTC	CASSSSSSGGSYEQYF
TRBV7-7	TRBJ1-5	.	.	TGTGCCAGCAGCTTAGGGTTACAGGGCCCTCCGTTTGGCAATCAGCCCCAGCATTTT	CASSLGLQGPPFGNQPQHF
TRBV7-9	TRBJ1-1	.	.	TGTGCCAGCAGACAGGGTGGAGACACTGAAGCTTTCTTT	CASRQGGDTEAFF
TRBV27	TRBJ1-2	large	.	TGTGCCAGCAGTGACCCGGGAGCTCAATATGGCTACACCTTC	CASSDPGAQYGYTF
TRBV7-2	TRBJ1-6	.	.	TGTGCCAGCAGCCCCCCGAGAGGGAGGGATTCACCCCTCCACTTT	CASSPPRGRDSPLHF
TRBV11-3	TRBJ2-5	.	.	TGTGCCAGCAGCTCCACAGGGCGGGGGGAGACCCAGTACTTC	CASSSTGRGETQYF
TRBV13	TRBJ2-7	.	TRBD1	TGTGCCAGCAGCTATGGGACAGGGACCTACGAGCAGTACTTC	CASSYGTGTYEQYF
TRBV7-9	TRBJ2-3	once	.	TGTGCCAGCAGCGTACTTGATAGCACAGATACGCAGTATTTT	CASSVLDSTDTQYF
TRBV13	TRBJ2-7	hyperexpanded	TRBD1	TGTGCCAGCAGCTCCCGGACAGGGATTTACGAGCAGTACTTC	CASSSRTGIYEQYF
TRBV7-3	TRBJ2-5	.	TRBD1	TGTGCCAGCAGCTTCTACAGGGGGCCGGAGACCCAGTACTTC	CASSFYRGPETQYF
TRBV6-1	TRBJ2-7	large	TRBD2	TGTGCCAGCAGTGAATGGTTCGGGACTAGATGGTACGAGCAGTACTTC	CASSEWFGTRWYEQYF
TRBV30	TRBJ2-5	.	TRBD2	TGTGCCTGGAGTGTTTGGGGAGGGGAGACCCAGTACTTC	CAWSVWGGETQYF
TRBV28	TRBJ2-7	once	TRBD1	TGTGCCAGCAGTTCACTTCTCCTAACAGGGGACAAGCGCTACGAGCAGTACTTC	CASSSLLLTGDKRYEQYF
TRBV5-4	TRBJ2-3	.	TRBD1	TGTGCCAGCAGCCTGACAGGGGTAGGCACAGATACGCAGTATTTT	CASSLTGVGTDTQYF
TRBV28	TRBJ2-3	medium-sized	.	TGTGCCAGCAGTCCCCGACGGGCAGATACGCAGTATTTT	CASSPRRADTQYF
TRBV7-9	TRBJ2-7	large	.	TGTGCCAGCAGCTTAGTTCGGTACGAGCAGTACTTC	CASSLVRYEQYF
TRBV7-7	TRBJ1-1	medium-sized	TRBD1	TGTGCTAGCAGCTACCCCCACCGGGACAGCAGAGGGACTGAAGCTTTCTTT	CASSYPHRDSRGTEAFF